Listed below are T cell receptor beta chains from one sample, sequenced in a study of blood T cell repertoires in COVID-19. The assay was immunoSEQ multiplex PCR, and TCRdb's table has in-frame clones only and misses some. The sample carries around 190,000 clones, about 80% recorded once. Material: peripheral blood. These receptor sequences come from a man in his sixties with acute or convalescent COVID-19. CDR3s include the opening cysteine and the closing phenylalanine or tryptophan. The D gene is left open where the match is weak. Clone size is shown for a subset of rows, as once, few, many or a class of expanded clone.

>.|.|TRBV6-5|TRBJ2-6
TGTGCCAGCAGTTATGACAGATCTGGGGCCAACGTCCTGACTTTC
CASSYDRSGANVLTF
>.|.|TRBV18|TRBJ2-4
TGTGCCAGCTCACCACCGGGGCCGGGCGGAAGATACTTC
CASSPPGPGGRYF
>TRBD2|.|TRBV27|TRBJ2-5
TGTGCCAGCAGCCGGGTAGCGCGGGGGGGCCTCCAAGAGACCCAGTACTTC
CASSRVARGGLQETQYF
>TRBD1|.|TRBV29-1|TRBJ2-1
TGCAGCGTAACCGGGACAGGGGTAAGGTACAATGAGCAGTTCTTC
CSVTGTGVRYNEQFF
>.|.|TRBV4-1|TRBJ1-6
TGCGCCAGCAGCCTCGGACAGACTTCCTATAATTCACCCCTCCACTTT
CASSLGQTSYNSPLHF
>TRBD2|.|TRBV28|TRBJ2-5
TGTGCCAGCAGTTTACTAGCGGGGGGCCAAGAGACCCAGTACTTC
CASSLLAGGQETQYF
>TRBD2|.|TRBV3-1/TRBV3-2|TRBJ2-5
TGTGCCAGCAGCCAAAGGACTAGCGGAGACTCTGAGACCCAGTACTTC
CASSQRTSGDSETQYF
>TRBD2|few|TRBV7-8|TRBJ2-7
TGTGCCAGCAGCTTACCGGGACTAGGGTCCTACGAGCAGTACTTC
CASSLPGLGSYEQYF
>.|.|TRBV11-2|TRBJ1-1
TGTGCCAGCAGCTTAGCACAGGCCACTGAAGCTTTCTTT
CASSLAQATEAFF
>.|.|TRBV10-3|TRBJ1-2
TGTGCCATCAGTAGACCCGGGGAAAGGGTAGGCTACACCTTC
CAISRPGERVGYTF
>TRBD1|.|TRBV3-1/TRBV3-2|TRBJ1-1
TGTGCCAGCAGCACCCGGACAGGGGGCGTATGGACAGCTTTCTTT
CASSTRTGGVWTAFF
>TRBD1|.|TRBV7-8|TRBJ1-6
TGTGCCAGCAGCAAACAGGGGGCGCATGGCTCACCCCTCCACTTT
CASSKQGAHGSPLHF
>.|.|TRBV9|TRBJ1-1
TGTGCCAGCAGCTCCGGGACTAACACTGAAGCTTTCTTT
CASSSGTNTEAFF
>TRBD1|.|TRBV4-1|TRBJ1-5
TGCGCCAGCAGCCCCTGGACAGGGGAATTTCAGCCCCAGCATTTT
CASSPWTGEFQPQHF
>.|few|TRBV6-6|TRBJ1-1
TGTGCCAGCACCGAGACATGGAACACTGAAGCTTTCTTT
CASTETWNTEAFF
>.|.|TRBV27|TRBJ1-2
TGTGCCAGCAGTTCGGCAGGGGAGAGCTATGGCTACACCTTC
CASSSAGESYGYTF
>.|.|TRBV19|TRBJ1-1
TGTGCCAGTAGTATAGTCAGGGGTGTGAACACTGAAGCTTTCTTT
CASSIVRGVNTEAFF
>TRBD2|once|TRBV15|TRBJ2-1
TGTGCCACCAGCAGAGGCCTAGCGGGAGGGAATGAGCAGTTCTTC
CATSRGLAGGNEQFF
>TRBD1|.|TRBV2|TRBJ1-4
TGTGCCAGCAGTTCGGGACAGTTGACTTCAACTAATGAAAAACTGTTTTTT
CASSSGQLTSTNEKLFF
>.|.|TRBV24-1|TRBJ2-3
TGTGCCACCAGTGATTTCAGGGGTCGCGGAGATACGCAGTATTTT
CATSDFRGRGDTQYF
>TRBD2|.|TRBV4-1|TRBJ2-7
TGCGCCAGCAGCCAGCAACCCGGGACTAGCTCCTACGAGCAGTACTTC
CASSQQPGTSSYEQYF
>.|.|TRBV7-9|TRBJ1-1
TGTGCCAGCAGCTCTTACAGGGCAGAAAACACTGAAGCTTTCTTT
CASSSYRAENTEAFF
>TRBD2|.|TRBV2|TRBJ2-1
TGTGCCAGCAGCCTAGCGGGAGTCTCCTACAATGAGCAGTTCTTC
CASSLAGVSYNEQFF
>TRBD2|once|TRBV6-5|TRBJ2-1
TGTGCCAGCAGTTACTCTACCGCGGGAGGCTACAATGAGCAGTTCTTC
CASSYSTAGGYNEQFF
>TRBD2|.|TRBV29-1|TRBJ2-2
TGCACGGGGGGGACTTCGAAGTCCGGGGAGCTGTTTTTT
CTGGTSKSGELFF
>.|once|TRBV12-5|TRBJ2-1
TGTGCTAGTGGTTTGCTCGGGACTTCCAGAATCAATGAGCAGTTCTTC
CASGLLGTSRINEQFF
>TRBD1|.|TRBV9|TRBJ2-3
TGTGCCAGCAGCGTAGACAGGGGAGATACGCAGTATTTT
CASSVDRGDTQYF
>.|.|TRBV4-1|TRBJ1-5
TGCGCCAGCAGCCAAACAGGTCTCAATCAGCCCCAGCATTTT
CASSQTGLNQPQHF
>TRBD2|.|TRBV9|TRBJ2-3
TGTGCCAGCACGGGGGGGCTAAGCACAGATACGCAGTATTTT
CASTGGLSTDTQYF
>.|.|TRBV3-1/TRBV3-2|TRBJ1-5
TGTGCCAGCAGCCCTTACACAGGGAGTAATCAGCCCCAGCATTTT
CASSPYTGSNQPQHF
>.|.|TRBV7-2|TRBJ1-3
TGTGCCAGCAGCCAAGAGAAGGGGTCCTCTGGAAACACCATATATTTT
CASSQEKGSSGNTIYF
>.|.|TRBV11-2|TRBJ1-1
TGTGCCAGCAGCTTAGGTGTTGGAGGGAGGACTGAAGCTTTCTTT
CASSLGVGGRTEAFF
>TRBD1|few|TRBV12-5|TRBJ1-1
TGTGCTAGTGTCAAACAGGGGCCAGGGACTGAAGCTTTCTTT
CASVKQGPGTEAFF
>.|.|TRBV21-1|TRBJ2-1
TGTGCCACCCCATTATGGACAGGGGACAATGAGCAGTTCTTC
CATPLWTGDNEQFF
>TRBD1|.|TRBV19|TRBJ2-1
TGTGCCAGTAGTATTGGGCCCACAGGGGGCAATGAGCAGTTCTTC
CASSIGPTGGNEQFF
>.|.|TRBV29-1|TRBJ1-5
TGCAGCGTTGCTACTAGCCCCAATCAGCCCCAGCATTTT
CSVATSPNQPQHF
>TRBD2|.|TRBV10-3|TRBJ2-5
TGTGCCATCAGTGTGGTAGCGGGAGAAGAGACCCAGTACTTC
CAISVVAGEETQYF
>.|.|TRBV6-5|TRBJ2-5
TGTGCCAGCTATCAAGCCGGGACATCGAAAGAGACCCAGTACTTC
CASYQAGTSKETQYF
>TRBD2|.|TRBV4-3|TRBJ2-1
TGCGCCAGCAGCCAATTCCCGGGGGGATACAATGAGCAGTTCTTC
CASSQFPGGYNEQFF
>.|.|TRBV3-1/TRBV3-2|TRBJ2-5
TGTGCCAGCAGCCAAGGAACTGTCGGAGAGACCCAGTACTTC
CASSQGTVGETQYF
>TRBD1|.|TRBV2|TRBJ1-1
TGTGCCAGCAGTGAGCCCGGGACAGGGGCCATTGAAGCTTTCTTT
CASSEPGTGAIEAFF
>TRBD2|.|TRBV10-2|TRBJ2-1
TGCGCCAGCAGTGAGAACCCCTCACTAGCGCCCAATGAGCAGTTCTTC
CASSENPSLAPNEQFF
>TRBD1|few|TRBV15|TRBJ1-4
TGTGCCACCAGCAGTCGAACCCGGGACAGGGGGCTTCTGGATGAAAAACTGTTTTTT
CATSSRTRDRGLLDEKLFF
>.|.|TRBV5-1|TRBJ1-3
TGCGCCAGCAGCTTGGTGGCCTCTGGAAACACCATATATTTT
CASSLVASGNTIYF
>.|once|TRBV5-1|TRBJ2-3
TGCGCCAGCAGCCCTACGGTGGGGACGGGAGCAGATACGCAGTATTTT
CASSPTVGTGADTQYF
>.|.|TRBV2|TRBJ1-2
TGTGCCAGCAGTGAAGGAGGGACTACTTATGGCTACACCTTC
CASSEGGTTYGYTF
>.|many|TRBV9|TRBJ2-3
TGTGCCAGCAGCGCTGGGGGGGGCCCAGATACGCAGTATTTT
CASSAGGGPDTQYF
>.|.|TRBV6-6|TRBJ1-1
TGTGCCGTGTCCGGTTACATATGGGCGGGGGGGACTGAAGCTTTCTTT
CAVSGYIWAGGTEAFF
>.|.|TRBV9|TRBJ2-2
TGTGCCAGCAATCTCACCCCAGGGGCCGTGAACACCGGGGAGCTGTTTTTT
CASNLTPGAVNTGELFF
>TRBD1|.|TRBV5-1|TRBJ2-2
TGCGCCAGCGCCCCAACAGGGGCCAACACCGGGGAGCTGTTTTTT
CASAPTGANTGELFF
>TRBD1|.|TRBV5-1|TRBJ1-2
TGCGCCAGCGGTACTGACAGGGTAGGAAGAGGCTACACCTTC
CASGTDRVGRGYTF
>.|few|TRBV29-1|TRBJ2-1
TGCAGCGTCGGCCTTTTCGGGCAGGGGAATTCCTACAATGAGCAGTTCTTC
CSVGLFGQGNSYNEQFF
>TRBD1|many|TRBV4-2|TRBJ1-1
TGTGCCAGCAGCCCAAGCCCCAAAGGACAGGGGTACACTGAAGCTTTCTTT
CASSPSPKGQGYTEAFF
>.|.|TRBV9|TRBJ1-1
TGTGCCAGCAGCGTAGGTTCCAGGGGTTTAGGCACTGAAGCTTTCTTT
CASSVGSRGLGTEAFF